This T cell receptor beta chain was recorded in a study of OX40 agonist ivuxolimab in advanced cancers. Study results and caveats: The work left the antigen specificity of expanded peripheral T cells undetermined. Low normalized T-cell clonal expansion was additionally recorded for some nonresponders. Clonal expansion by week 6 occurred in CD4+ and CD8+ blood T cells (at 0.1 to 3.0 mg/kg).

Note on this clone: What it recognizes is unknown.

Baseline was the first blood sampling point, followed by cycle 4 day 1 and cycle 7 day 1. Here immunoSEQ multiplex PCR was the method, and the copy in TCRdb shows in-frame clones only, minus some. The sample contains 90,000 to 150,000 clones, more than 80% of which appear only once. The receptor comes from an adult with an advanced solid tumor such as melanoma, head and neck, liver or kidney cancer. The source was CD4+ or CD8+ T cells sorted from blood, collected in a trial of the OX40 agonist ivuxolimab.

CDR3 in amino acids: CAQDRARTEAFF. For the CDR3, the DNA is TGCGCGCAGGACAGGGCAAGGACTGAAGCTTTCTTT. The chain joins TRBV29-1 to TRBJ1-1; 8 nucleotides align to TRBD1. CDR1 and CDR2 (germline): SQVTM, ANQGSEA. CDR3 length: 12 amino acids.